This TCR beta chain was identified in a study of blood T cells in healthy people across ages. A few counts support this clonotype. Antigen: not known. A second roughly 7 to 12 cycle PCR used barcoded and J-beta primers. TCRdb re-called the 5' RACE reads with MiXCR, one entry per CDR3 protein. The sample gives roughly 1.9 million distinct CDR3 sequences, roughly 43% of which show up once; more than 20% is in the top ten. Regarding the study as a whole: Estimated diversity that came from one million T cells was considered an underestimate.

From germline, CDR1 is PRHDT and CDR2 FYEKMQ (reference sequence). The ends were cut back, 4 bases at V and 4 bases at J, with 14 bases in the middle. The CDR3 extends over 14 amino acids. V usage is TRBV13 and J usage is TRBJ2-7, with D possibly being TRBD1 (6 bases). The TCR comes from a human donor in good health. Sequencing was done on a sample of blood. The CDR3 nucleotides read TGTGCCAGCAGCTCCCGGGACATTAAATACGAGCAGTACTTC. It yields the protein CASSSRDIKYEQYF.